The source of this T cell receptor beta chain is a study of post-analysis software for immune sequencing data. Notes on the study in general: Normalized Chao1 diversity was significantly reduced in patients versus controls.

This clonotype came up a few times. Its matching antigen is unknown. Prepared TCR beta cDNA libraries contained unique molecular identifiers. TCRdb passed the PCR reads through MiXCR, listing each CDR3 protein once. Counted here are hundreds of thousands of distinct CDR3 sequences, roughly 27% occurring once; the ten biggest clones make up 0.5% to 0.6%. The TCR originated in a girl aged 5 to 17 with multiple sclerosis. Material: blood.

In nucleotides, the CDR3 is TGTGCCAGCAGCTCAATCGTGGAGGGTGAAAAACTGTTTTTT. It codes for CASSSIVEGEKLFF. The chain joins TRBV7-9 to TRBJ1-4; no reliable D call. The V end lost 4 bases, the J end lost 7 bases, and 13 bases lay between the germline ends. CDR3 length equals 14 residues. Germline lookup yields CDR1 SEHNR and CDR2 FQNEAQ (reference sequence). The variable domain in full, completed from reference TRBV7-9 and TRBJ1-4, reads DTGVSQNPRHKITKRGQNVTFRCDPISEHNRLYWYRQTLGQGPEFLTYFQNEAQLEKSRLLSDRFSAERPKGSFSTLEIQRTEQGDSAMYLCASSSIVEGEKLFFGSGTQLSVL.